The 25 T cell receptor beta chains listed next were all sequenced from one sample in a study of T cell clones after liver transplantation. The protocol was immunoSEQ multiplex PCR, while the TCRdb copy is restricted to in-frame clones and leaves out a portion. The sample includes 15,000 to 20,000 clones, more than 70% seen only once; the top ten take approximately 32%. Sequences were derived from CD8+ T cells from blood, sampled around 50 months after liver transplant. Every receptor here comes from a human patient who received a liver transplant. These T cells may partly come from the graft donor.

The V and J genes are TRBV7-9 and TRBJ2-7; 10 positions match TRBD1. The CDR3 contains 15 residues. Trimming took 1 base from V and 5 from J; bases not matched to a gene: 5. Germline V gene data show CDR1 as SEHNR and CDR2 as FQNEAQ (reference sequence). The CDR3 spells CASSLGPTGGDEQYF. CDR3 nucleotides: TGTGCCAGCAGCTTAGGCCCGACAGGGGGCGACGAGCAGTACTTC.

J is TRBJ2-5 and V is TRBV7-3; 9 nucleotides match TRBD2. CDR3 length: 15 residues. V was clipped by 7 bases and J by 1 base; unmatched bases: 7. Germline CDR1 is SGHTA and CDR2 is FQGTGA. CDR3 sequence: CASTLTSGIQETQYF. The CDR3 DNA follows: TGTGCCAGCACCTTGACTAGCGGTATCCAAGAGACCCAGTACTTC.

The V call is TRBV7-9, the J call TRBJ1-5; D may be TRBD1 (5 bases). Germline V gives CDR1 SEHNR, CDR2 FQNEAQ (reference sequence). V lost 0 bases to trimming and J lost 2 bases, with 8 bases between them. The CDR3 is 15 residues long. The DNA of the CDR3 is TGTGCCAGCAGCTTAGCCGGGGCAGGCAATCAGCCCCAGCATTTT. It specifies CASSLAGAGNQPQHF.

The rearrangement uses TRBV27 and TRBJ2-7; unclear D gene. In germline, CDR1 is MNHEY, CDR2 SMNVEV (reference sequence). V was shortened by 10 bases and J by 2 bases, with 9 bases between the two germline ends. CDR3 length: 11 residues. The CDR3 here is CATPTPYEQYF. CDR3 bases: TGTGCCACCCCAACCCCCTACGAGCAGTACTTC.

The CDR3 sequence: CASSFGLAGGDEQYF. The CDR3 DNA is TGTGCCAGCAGCTTCGGACTAGCGGGAGGGGATGAGCAGTACTTC. The genes are TRBV11-2 and TRBJ2-7; TRBD2 matches at 15 bases. Trimming took 3 bases from V and 7 from J; bases not matched to a gene: 4. The CDR3 is 15 residues long. From germline, CDR1 is SGHAT and CDR2 FQNNGV.

The J gene is TRBJ2-1, the V gene TRBV25-1, with TRBD2 matching over 11 bases. CDR1 is MGHDK, CDR2 SYGVNS, per germline. This CDR3 is built from 17 residues. After removal of 1 base from V and 4 bases from J, the junction contained 6 bases not matched to a gene. The DNA for the CDR3 is TGTGCCAGCAGTGAATTACTAGCGGGGGTTTCATACAATGAGCAGTTCTTC. Protein sequence: CASSELLAGVSYNEQFF. The entire variable domain, with the rest obtained from reference TRBV25-1 and TRBJ2-1, is as follows: EADIYQTPRYLVIGTGKKITLECSQTMGHDKMYWYQQDPGMELHLIHYSYGVNSTEKGDLSSESTVSRIRTEHFPLTLESARPSHTSQYLCASSELLAGVSYNEQFFGPGTRLTVL.

The V call is TRBV9, the J call TRBJ2-1; 14 bases are a match to TRBD2. This CDR3 region has 16 residues. V was pared by 0 bases and J by 8 bases, with 4 bases of the junction left unmatched. Germline loops: CDR1 SGDLS, CDR2 YYNGEE. In DNA form, the CDR3 reads TGTGCCAGCAGCGTAGGGACTAGCGGGAGGACCGATGAGCAGTTCTTC. Residues: CASSVGTSGRTDEQFF. Combining the CDR3 with reference TRBV9 and TRBJ2-1 gives the whole variable domain DSGVTQTPKHLITATGQRVTLRCSPRSGDLSVYWYQQSLDQGLQFLIQYYNGEERAKGNILERFSAQQFPDLHSELNLSSLELGDSALYFCASSVGTSGRTDEQFFGPGTRLTVL.

A single count supports this clone. The rearrangement links TRBV7-3 to TRBJ2-7; perhaps TRBD1 as D (5 bases). The ends were cut back, 5 bases at V and 5 bases at J, with 13 bases in the middle. Germline V gene lookup returns CDR1 SGHTA and CDR2 FQGTGA. This CDR3 contains 13 residues. CDR3 bases: TGTGCCAGCAGCCCTTCGACAGTAAACGAGCAGTACTTC. Protein sequence: CASSPSTVNEQYF.

This clone occurred once. V and J are TRBV27 and TRBJ2-7; D possibly uses TRBD1 or TRBD2 (5 bases each). V was cut by 0 bases and J by 0 bases, with 9 bases left in between. This CDR3 contains 15 residues. CDR1 is MNHEY and CDR2 is SMNVEV in the germline V gene (reference sequence). The CDR3 sequence is CASSLSTGASYEQYF. The DNA of the CDR3 is TGTGCCAGCAGTTTATCTACCGGGGCCTCCTACGAGCAGTACTTC.

The gene calls are TRBV5-1 and TRBJ2-5, with a possible D match to TRBD2 (6 bases). This CDR3 comprises 15 residues. Germline V gene sequence: CDR1 SGHRS, CDR2 YFSETQ. V was shortened by 5 bases and J by 1 base, with 15 bases between the two germline ends. The CDR3 loop is CASSPAGGVQETQYF. The CDR3, as DNA: TGCGCCAGCAGTCCGGCAGGCGGGGTCCAAGAGACCCAGTACTTC.

This chain links TRBV4-1 with TRBJ2-7; 7 nucleotides align to TRBD2. The germline V gene encodes CDR1 MGHRA and CDR2 YSYEKL. Trimming at V came to 7 bases and at J to 0 bases, leaving 3 bases not matched to a gene. The CDR3 extends over 13 amino acids. The CDR3 reads CASTSGTSYEQYF. As DNA, the CDR3 is TGCGCCAGCACTAGCGGTACCTCCTACGAGCAGTACTTC.

J is TRBJ2-2 and V is TRBV5-5; D gene uncertain. CDR1 is SGHKS, CDR2 YYEKEE, per germline (reference sequence). V gave up 4 bases and J gave up 7 bases, with 8 bases separating them. The CDR3 is made up of 12 amino acids. The chain's CDR3 is CASSTHDGELFF. CDR3 DNA sequence: TGTGCCAGCAGCACCCATGACGGGGAGCTGTTTTTT.

V gene TRBV19 combines with J gene TRBJ1-2, with 8 nucleotides matching TRBD1. The trim removed 5 bases at V and 6 bases at J, leaving 20 bases unmatched. The V gene's germline CDR1 is LNHDA and CDR2 SQIVND (reference sequence). This CDR3 contains 18 residues. CDR3 nucleotides: TGTGCCAGTAGTCAAGATCCGGGACAGGTAACAGGTCGGGATGGCTACACCTTC. Translation: CASSQDPGQVTGRDGYTF.

The rearrangement uses TRBV28 and TRBJ2-1, with TRBD2 matching over 11 bases. CDR1 is MDHEN and CDR2 is SYDVKM in the germline V gene. The CDR3 has 17 residues. Unmatched junction bases numbered 8, after V lost 2 bases and J lost 5 bases. The CDR3 sequence is CASSLLGGLADNNEQFF. CDR3 bases: TGTGCCAGCAGTTTACTGGGGGGACTAGCGGATAACAATGAGCAGTTCTTC. The entire variable domain, with the rest obtained from reference TRBV28 and TRBJ2-1, is as follows: DVKVTQSSRYLVKRTGEKVFLECVQDMDHENMFWYRQDPGLGLRLIYFSYDVKMKEKGDIPEGYSVSREKKERFSLILESASTNQTSMYLCASSLLGGLADNNEQFFGPGTRLTVL.

The CDR3 spells CSVGATTNEKLFF. Written as DNA, the CDR3 is TGCAGCGTTGGGGCGACAACTAATGAAAAACTGTTTTTT. The chain couples TRBV29-1 to TRBJ1-4; D remains unclear. V was pared by 4 bases and J by 0 bases, with 6 bases between. The CDR3 totals 13 residues. Germline V lookup: CDR1 SQVTM, CDR2 ANQGSEA.

This clone has a handful of counts. The chain is built from TRBV28 and TRBJ1-2, with 7 bases matching TRBD1. The CDR3 covers 13 residues. Germline V gene sequence: CDR1 MDHEN, CDR2 SYDVKM. V lost 6 bases, J lost 9 bases, and 10 bases stayed unmatched. The chain's CDR3 is CASRPGQTLRYTF. In nucleotides, the CDR3 is TGTGCCAGCAGGCCGGGACAGACTTTGCGCTACACCTTC.

The V and J genes are TRBV4-3 and TRBJ1-2; D is unresolved. The CDR3 sequence is 17 residues long. Trimming left V 1 base short and J 3 bases short, with 18 bases between. Per germline, CDR1 LGHNA and CDR2 YSLEER. The CDR3 DNA is TGCGCCAGCAGCCAAGGCCCCTCGATTTTACGGGACTATGGCTACACCTTC. It codes for CASSQGPSILRDYGYTF.

This clone appeared once. The V gene is TRBV18, the J gene TRBJ2-7; weak D call: TRBD2 (5 bases). Deletions cut 5 bases from V and 3 bases from J, with 11 bases between. The germline gives CDR1 KGHSH, CDR2 LQKENI. This CDR3 has 13 amino acids. The CDR3 loop reads CASSTGDGYEQYF. The CDR3 nucleotides are TGTGCCAGCTCAACCGGGGATGGCTACGAGCAGTACTTC.

The rearrangement joins TRBV7-3 to TRBJ1-5, with D unresolved. The length of the CDR3 is 15 residues. Germline V gene sequence: CDR1 SGHTA, CDR2 FQGTGA. Trimming took 7 bases from V and 4 from J, leaving 17 bases between them. The CDR3 bases are TGTGCCAGCATCCCGGCCCTTGGGCCTAATCAGCCCCAGCATTTT. Protein product: CASIPALGPNQPQHF.

The genes are TRBV11-1 and TRBJ2-1; 8 nucleotides line up with TRBD2. Germline trimming cut 4 bases from V and 0 bases from J; bases unmatched to any gene: 2. CDR1 is SGHAT and CDR2 is FQDESV in the germline V gene (reference sequence). The CDR3 is 15 residues long. This chain's CDR3 is CASSSGTSSYNEQFF. CDR3 nucleotide sequence: TGTGCCAGCAGCTCCGGGACTAGCTCCTACAATGAGCAGTTCTTC.

The chain joins TRBV12-5 to TRBJ1-2; D is unclear. Germline-derived CDR1 and CDR2 are LGHNT and FRNRAP. V was clipped by 8 bases and J by 2 bases, with 9 bases between them. The CDR3 loop spans 12 amino acids. CDR3 sequence reads: CASNGPNYGYTF. CDR3 coding DNA: TGTGCTAGTAACGGACCCAACTATGGCTACACCTTC.

The table lists this clone with a count of one. The rearrangement links TRBV7-3 to TRBJ2-3; D not certain. The germline CDR1 and CDR2 sequences are SGHTA and FQGTGA. V shed 0 bases and J shed 0 bases, with 13 bases lying between them. The CDR3 has 17 residues. The CDR3 DNA follows: TGTGCCAGCAGCTTAACGTTAGGTAGCATTAGCACAGATACGCAGTATTTT. Amino acids: CASSLTLGSISTDTQYF.

Only a few counts were recorded for this clone. The V gene is TRBV5-1, the J gene TRBJ1-1; D is undetermined. The CDR3 sequence is 16 residues long. CDR1 and CDR2 (germline): SGHRS, YFSETQ. Trimming took off 2 bases at V and 1 base at J, with 15 bases between the two ends. As DNA, the CDR3 is TGCGCCAGCAGCTTCACTCCGCCCCAAGGGAACACTGAAGCTTTCTTT. This gives the protein CASSFTPPQGNTEAFF.

The chain uses TRBV6-1 and TRBJ1-5; no definite D call. V lost 7 bases and J 1 base, leaving 14 bases between the germline ends. The CDR3 extends over 15 amino acids. CDR1 and CDR2 (germline): MNHNS, SASEGT. CDR3 protein: CASKFIGGSNQPQHF. The CDR3 coding sequence is TGTGCCAGCAAATTTATCGGCGGGAGCAATCAGCCCCAGCATTTT.

The chain carries TRBV9 and TRBJ1-2; D unresolved. The germline V gene has CDR1 SGDLS and CDR2 YYNGEE. Trimming left V 0 bases short and J 4 bases short, with 7 bases between. The CDR3 has 13 residues. The CDR3 is CASSVEGSYGYTF. DNA for the CDR3: TGTGCCAGCAGCGTAGAAGGTAGCTATGGCTACACCTTC. Using reference TRBV9 and TRBJ1-2 for the parts outside the CDR3, the full variable domain is DSGVTQTPKHLITATGQRVTLRCSPRSGDLSVYWYQQSLDQGLQFLIQYYNGEERAKGNILERFSAQQFPDLHSELNLSSLELGDSALYFCASSVEGSYGYTFGSGTRLTVV.